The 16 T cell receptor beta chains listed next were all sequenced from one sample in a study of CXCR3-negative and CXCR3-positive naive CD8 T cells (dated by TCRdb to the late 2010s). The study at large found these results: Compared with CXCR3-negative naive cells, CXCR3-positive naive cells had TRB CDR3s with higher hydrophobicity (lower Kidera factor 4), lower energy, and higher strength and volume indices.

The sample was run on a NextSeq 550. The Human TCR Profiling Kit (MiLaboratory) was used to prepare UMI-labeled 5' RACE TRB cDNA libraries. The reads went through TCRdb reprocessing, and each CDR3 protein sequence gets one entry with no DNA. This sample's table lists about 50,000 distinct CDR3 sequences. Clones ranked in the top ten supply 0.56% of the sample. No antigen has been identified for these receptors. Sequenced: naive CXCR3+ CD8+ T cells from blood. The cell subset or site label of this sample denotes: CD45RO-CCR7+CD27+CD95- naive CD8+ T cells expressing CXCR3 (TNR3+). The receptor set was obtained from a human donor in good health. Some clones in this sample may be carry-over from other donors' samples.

The CDR3 sequence: CSVEDTMTLLDNEQFF. The V gene is TRBV29-1, the J gene TRBJ2-1. The CDR3 has 16 residues. Germline values: CDR1 SQVTM, CDR2 ANQGSEA.

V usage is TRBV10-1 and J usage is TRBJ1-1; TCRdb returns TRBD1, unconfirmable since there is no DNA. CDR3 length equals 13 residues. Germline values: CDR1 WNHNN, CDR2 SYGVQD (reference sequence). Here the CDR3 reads CASSGDGDAEAFF.

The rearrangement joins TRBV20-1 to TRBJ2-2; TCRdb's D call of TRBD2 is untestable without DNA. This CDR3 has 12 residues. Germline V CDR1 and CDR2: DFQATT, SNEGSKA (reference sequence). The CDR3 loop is CSAFGEAGELFF.

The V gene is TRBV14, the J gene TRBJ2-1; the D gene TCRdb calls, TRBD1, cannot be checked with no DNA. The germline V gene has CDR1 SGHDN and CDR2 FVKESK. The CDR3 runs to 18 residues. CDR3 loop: CASSQAPGVESSYNEQFF.

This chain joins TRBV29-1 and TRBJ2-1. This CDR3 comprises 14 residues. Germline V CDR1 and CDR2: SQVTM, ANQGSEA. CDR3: CSVELGKSYNEQFF.

CDR3 residues: CASSYSIPPRGEGETQYF. The chain recombines TRBV6-5 with TRBJ2-5; TCRdb reports TRBD1, a call that lacks DNA to check it against. This CDR3 spans 18 amino acids. Germline V gene lookup returns CDR1 MNHEY and CDR2 SVGAGI.

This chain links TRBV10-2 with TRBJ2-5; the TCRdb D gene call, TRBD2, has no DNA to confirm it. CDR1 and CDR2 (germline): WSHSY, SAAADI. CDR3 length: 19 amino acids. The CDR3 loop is CASSEMTALRASHQETQYF.

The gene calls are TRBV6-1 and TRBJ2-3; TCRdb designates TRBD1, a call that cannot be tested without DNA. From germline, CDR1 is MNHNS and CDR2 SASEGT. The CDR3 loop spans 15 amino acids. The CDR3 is CASSEGRGGADTQYF.

The CDR3 protein is CASSPRTSGTDTQYF. The V and J genes are TRBV7-6 and TRBJ2-3; there is no DNA to check the TCRdb D call of TRBD2. Germline assignment: CDR1 SGHVS and CDR2 FNYEAQ. The CDR3 totals 15 residues.

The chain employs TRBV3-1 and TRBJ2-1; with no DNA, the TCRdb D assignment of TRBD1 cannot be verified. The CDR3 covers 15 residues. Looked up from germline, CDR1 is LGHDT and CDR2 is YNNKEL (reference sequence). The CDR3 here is CASSQVGDRGNEQFF.

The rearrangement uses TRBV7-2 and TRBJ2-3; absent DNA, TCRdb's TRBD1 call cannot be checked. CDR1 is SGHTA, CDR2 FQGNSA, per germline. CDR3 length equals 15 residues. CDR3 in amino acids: CASSPSGGATDTQYF.

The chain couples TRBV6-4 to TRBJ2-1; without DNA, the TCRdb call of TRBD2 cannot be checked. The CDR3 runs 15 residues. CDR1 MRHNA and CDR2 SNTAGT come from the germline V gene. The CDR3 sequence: CASSVATSGGNEQFF.

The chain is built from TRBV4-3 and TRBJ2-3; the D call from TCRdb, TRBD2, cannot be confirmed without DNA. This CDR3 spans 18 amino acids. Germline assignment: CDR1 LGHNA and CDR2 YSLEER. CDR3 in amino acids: CASSQALAGGPLSDTQYF.

This CDR3 reads CASSPTLSSYEQYF. The chain recombines TRBV4-2 with TRBJ2-7. Germline V gives CDR1 LGHNA, CDR2 YNFKEQ. The length of the CDR3 is 14 residues.

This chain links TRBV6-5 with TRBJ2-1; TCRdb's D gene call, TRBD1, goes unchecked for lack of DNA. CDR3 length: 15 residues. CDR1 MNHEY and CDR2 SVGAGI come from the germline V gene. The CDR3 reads CASSYPGGHSNEQFF.

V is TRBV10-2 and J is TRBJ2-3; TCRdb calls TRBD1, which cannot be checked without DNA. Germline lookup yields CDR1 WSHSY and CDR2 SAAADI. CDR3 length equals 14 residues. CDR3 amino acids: CASSEFPDSDTQYF.